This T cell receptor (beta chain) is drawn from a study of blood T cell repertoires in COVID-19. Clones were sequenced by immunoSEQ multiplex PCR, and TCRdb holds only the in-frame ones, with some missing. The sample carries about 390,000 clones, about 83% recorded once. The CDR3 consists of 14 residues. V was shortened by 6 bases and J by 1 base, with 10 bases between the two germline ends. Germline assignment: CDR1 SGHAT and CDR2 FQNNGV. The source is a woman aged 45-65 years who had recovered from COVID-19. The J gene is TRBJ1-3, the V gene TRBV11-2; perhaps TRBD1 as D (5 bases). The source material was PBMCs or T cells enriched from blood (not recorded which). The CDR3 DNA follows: TGTGCCAGCAGGCCAGGGTCTTCTGGAAACACCATATATTTT. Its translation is CASRPGSSGNTIYF.